The sequence of this T cell receptor (beta chain) was determined in a study of multiple sclerosis patients with progressive multifocal leukoencephalopathy. Study observations and caveats: Preferential TRBV-TRBJ pairings or common gene usage were not detected at PML.

This CDR3 comprises 14 residues. Regarding time point: five to six months of natalizumab therapy. Sequencing used immunoSEQ multiplex PCR; TCRdb keeps in-frame clones, though not all of them. The data contain about 30,000 clones, around nine tenths of them singletons. Turning to this clone: Its target is not known.

The sequences come from PBMCs, collected from a patient treated with natalizumab. The TCR was taken from a human donor with multiple sclerosis. The V and J genes are TRBV21-1 and TRBJ1-5. TRBV21-1 represents a pseudogene. The CDR3 reads CASSPNRGIQPQHF. For the CDR3, the DNA is TGTGCCAGCAGCCCGAACCGGGGGATTCAGCCCCAGCATTTT.